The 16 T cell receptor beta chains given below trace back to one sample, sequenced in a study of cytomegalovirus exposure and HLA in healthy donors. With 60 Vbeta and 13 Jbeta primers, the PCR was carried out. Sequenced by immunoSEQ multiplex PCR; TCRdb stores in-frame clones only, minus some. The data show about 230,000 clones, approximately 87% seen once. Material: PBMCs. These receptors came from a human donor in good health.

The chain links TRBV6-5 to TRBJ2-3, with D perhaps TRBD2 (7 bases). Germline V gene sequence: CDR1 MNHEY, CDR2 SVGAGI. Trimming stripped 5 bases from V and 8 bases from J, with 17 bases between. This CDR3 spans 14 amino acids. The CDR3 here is CASSTGGGTGTQYF. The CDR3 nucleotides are TGTGCCAGCAGTACGGGGGGCGGCACGGGTACGCAGTATTTT.

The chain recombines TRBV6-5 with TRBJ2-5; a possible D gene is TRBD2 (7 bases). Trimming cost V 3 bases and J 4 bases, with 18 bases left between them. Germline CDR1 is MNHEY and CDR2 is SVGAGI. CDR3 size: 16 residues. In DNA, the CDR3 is TGTGCCAGCAGTTATAATTGGGAGCGGGACATAGAGACCCAGTACTTC. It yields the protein CASSYNWERDIETQYF.

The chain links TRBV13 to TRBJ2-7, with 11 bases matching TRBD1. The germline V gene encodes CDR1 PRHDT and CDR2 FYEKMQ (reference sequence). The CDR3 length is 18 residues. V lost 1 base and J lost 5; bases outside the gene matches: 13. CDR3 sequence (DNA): TGTGCCAGCAGCTTAGAGGGACGTTGGGACAGGGGGATCAACGAGCAGTACTTC. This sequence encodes CASSLEGRWDRGINEQYF.

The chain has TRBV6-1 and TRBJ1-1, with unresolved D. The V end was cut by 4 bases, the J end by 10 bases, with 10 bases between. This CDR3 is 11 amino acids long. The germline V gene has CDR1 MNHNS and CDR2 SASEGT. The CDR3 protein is CASSVSRPAFF. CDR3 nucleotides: TGTGCCAGCAGTGTGTCTCGTCCAGCTTTCTTT.

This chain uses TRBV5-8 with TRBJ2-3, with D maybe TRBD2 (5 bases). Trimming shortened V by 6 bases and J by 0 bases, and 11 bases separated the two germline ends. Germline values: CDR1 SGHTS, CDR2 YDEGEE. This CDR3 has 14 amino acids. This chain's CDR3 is CASTTRESTDTQYF. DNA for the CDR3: TGTGCCAGCACAACTAGGGAAAGCACAGATACGCAGTATTTT.

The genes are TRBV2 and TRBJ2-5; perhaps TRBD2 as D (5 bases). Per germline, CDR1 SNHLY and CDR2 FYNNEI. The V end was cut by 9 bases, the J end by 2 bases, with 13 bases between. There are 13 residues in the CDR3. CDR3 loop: CARKETGQETQYF. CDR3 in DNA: TGTGCCAGAAAGGAGACGGGACAAGAGACCCAGTACTTC.

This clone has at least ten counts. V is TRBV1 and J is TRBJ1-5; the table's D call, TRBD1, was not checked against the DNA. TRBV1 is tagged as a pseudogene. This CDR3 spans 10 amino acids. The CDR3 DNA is TGCACGTTCATTGATCAGCCCCAGCATTTT. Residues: CTFIDQPQHF.

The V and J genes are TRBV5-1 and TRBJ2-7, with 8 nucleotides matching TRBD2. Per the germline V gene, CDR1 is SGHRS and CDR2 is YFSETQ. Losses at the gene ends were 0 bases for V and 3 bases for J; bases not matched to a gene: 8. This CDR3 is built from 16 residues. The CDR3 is CASSLAGSGSLYEQYF. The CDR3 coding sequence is TGCGCCAGCAGCTTGGCCGGCAGCGGGAGTCTCTACGAGCAGTACTTC.

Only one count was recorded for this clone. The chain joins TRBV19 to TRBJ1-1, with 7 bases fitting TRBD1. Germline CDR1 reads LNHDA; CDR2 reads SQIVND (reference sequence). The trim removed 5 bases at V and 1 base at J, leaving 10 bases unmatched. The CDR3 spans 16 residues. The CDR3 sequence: CASSPRGGTANTEAFF. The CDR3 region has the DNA TGTGCCAGTAGTCCCCGGGGGGGGACAGCGAACACTGAAGCTTTCTTT.

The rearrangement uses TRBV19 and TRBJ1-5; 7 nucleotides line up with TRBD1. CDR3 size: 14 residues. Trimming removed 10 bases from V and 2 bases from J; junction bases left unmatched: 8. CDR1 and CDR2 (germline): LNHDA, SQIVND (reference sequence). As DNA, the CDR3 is TGTGCCACTAAGACCGGGACAGGCAATCAGCCCCAGCATTTT. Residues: CATKTGTGNQPQHF.

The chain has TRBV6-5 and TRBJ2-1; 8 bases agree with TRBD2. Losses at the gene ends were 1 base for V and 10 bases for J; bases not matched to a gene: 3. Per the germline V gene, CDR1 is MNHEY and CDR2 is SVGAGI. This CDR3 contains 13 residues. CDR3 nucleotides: TGTGCCAGCAGTTACTTTGAGCGGGGGGAGCAGTTCTTC. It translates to CASSYFERGEQFF.

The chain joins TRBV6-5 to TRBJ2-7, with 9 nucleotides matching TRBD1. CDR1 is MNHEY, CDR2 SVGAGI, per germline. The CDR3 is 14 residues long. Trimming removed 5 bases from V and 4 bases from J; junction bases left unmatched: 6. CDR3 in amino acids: CASSTGTGLYEQYF. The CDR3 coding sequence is TGTGCCAGCAGTACCGGGACAGGGTTATACGAGCAGTACTTC.

The CDR3 region is CASSPQDLTSGSFGDEQYF. CDR3 bases: TGTGCCAGCAGCCCACAAGACCTGACTAGCGGGAGTTTTGGTGACGAGCAGTACTTC. The V and J genes are TRBV11-2 and TRBJ2-7; 12 nucleotides match TRBD2. The germline gives CDR1 SGHAT, CDR2 FQNNGV. Trimming removed 5 bases from V and 5 bases from J; junction bases left unmatched: 19. The CDR3 spans 19 residues.

CDR3 nucleotides: TGTGCCAGCAGCCAAAATAGAGCGGGAGGTACCAATGAGCAGTTCTTC. It specifies CASSQNRAGGTNEQFF. This chain uses TRBV2 with TRBJ2-1; TRBD2 matches 9 bases. The CDR3 runs 16 residues. J lost 6 bases, V lost 6 bases, and 12 bases had no gene match. CDR1 and CDR2 (germline): SNHLY, FYNNEI.

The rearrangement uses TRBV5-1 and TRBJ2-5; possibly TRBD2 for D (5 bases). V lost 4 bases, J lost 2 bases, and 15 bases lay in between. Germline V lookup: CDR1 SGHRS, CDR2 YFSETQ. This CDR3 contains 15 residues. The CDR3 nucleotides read TGCGCCAGCAGCGCGGGTATAGTAGGTCAAGAGACCCAGTACTTC. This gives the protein CASSAGIVGQETQYF.

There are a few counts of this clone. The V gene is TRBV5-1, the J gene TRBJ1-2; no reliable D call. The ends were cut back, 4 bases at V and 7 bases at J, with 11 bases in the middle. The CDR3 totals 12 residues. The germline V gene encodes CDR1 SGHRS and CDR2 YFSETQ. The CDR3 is CASSPSNGGYTF. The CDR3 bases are TGCGCCAGCAGCCCCTCAAACGGTGGCTACACCTTC.